These T cell receptor beta chains were read from a single sample in a study of blood T cells in healthy people across ages. TCRdb passed the 5' RACE reads through MiXCR, listing each CDR3 protein once. The sample contains more than 650,000 distinct CDR3 sequences, 20% to 25% of which appear only once. Specimen: blood. These receptors were taken from a man between 65 and 85 years old in good health. Each CDR3 is given with its conserved first and last residue. The order of the fields is J gene, clone size, D gene, V gene, CDR3 protein, CDR3 DNA. The D gene is left open where the match is weak. The size entry is marked missing in some rows and otherwise reads once, few, many or a size class.

TRBJ1-2 | few | - | TRBV20-1 | CSARARTAYGYTF | TGCAGTGCTAGAGCTCGGACAGCCTATGGCTACACCTTC
TRBJ1-1 | - | - | TRBV7-2 | CASSLLGFPMNTEAFF | TGTGCCAGCAGCTTATTGGGGTTTCCAATGAACACTGAAGCTTTCTTT
TRBJ2-1 | - | - | TRBV11-2 | CASSLDRRSGPFDEQFF | TGTGCCAGCAGCTTAGATCGGAGGTCTGGGCCATTCGATGAGCAGTTCTTC
TRBJ2-2 | few | TRBD2 | TRBV5-1 | CASSPRTSGGHPTGELFF | TGCGCCAGCAGCCCACGGACTAGCGGGGGCCATCCGACCGGGGAGCTGTTTTTT
TRBJ1-2 | - | - | TRBV5-6 | CASSLGREGLDYGYTF | TGTGCCAGCAGCTTGGGTCGGGAGGGTTTAGACTATGGCTACACCTTC
TRBJ1-2 | - | - | TRBV7-2 | CAGSLHGYTF | TGTGCCGGCAGCTTGCATGGCTACACCTTC
TRBJ2-5 | many | TRBD1 | TRBV11-2 | CASSLGQAGTQYF | TGTGCCAGCAGCTTGGGACAGGCTGGGACCCAGTACTTC
TRBJ1-2 | - | - | TRBV11-3 | CASSLSPQGGNYGYTF | TGTGCCAGCAGCCTAAGCCCCCAGGGTGGTAACTATGGCTACACCTTC
TRBJ2-3 | few | - | TRBV15 | CATSRASSADTQYF | TGTGCCACCAGCAGAGCTTCTAGCGCAGATACGCAGTATTTT
TRBJ2-1 | few | - | TRBV21-1 | CASSKAKRGNYNEQFF | TGTGCCAGCAGCAAAGCGAAGAGGGGGAACTACAATGAGCAGTTCTTC
TRBJ2-1 | few | TRBD2 | TRBV6-5 | CASSPSRTSDEQFF | TGTGCCAGCAGTCCCTCAAGGACTAGCGACGAGCAGTTCTTC
TRBJ2-3 | - | - | TRBV7-2 | CASSLGGRGLDTQYF | TGTGCCAGCAGCTTAGGTGGCAGGGGATTAGATACGCAGTATTTT
TRBJ2-1 | - | - | TRBV7-9 | CASSSVGSGYNEQFF | TGTGCCAGCAGCTCAGTTGGCAGCGGCTACAATGAGCAGTTCTTC
TRBJ1-5 | few | - | TRBV7-6 | CASSLFSNQPQHF | TGTGCCAGCAGCTTGTTTAGCAATCAGCCCCAGCATTTT
TRBJ1-5 | - | - | TRBV7-9 | CASSPQGGNRPQHF | TGTGCCAGCAGCCCGCAGGGAGGCAATCGGCCCCAGCATTTT
TRBJ1-5 | - | - | TRBV6-2/TRBV6-3 | CASSHGGPKGQPQHF | TGTGCCAGCAGCCACGGGGGACCGAAGGGACAGCCCCAGCATTTT
TRBJ1-2 | few | TRBD1 | TRBV29-1 | CSVSETGIYGYTF | TGCAGCGTTTCAGAGACAGGGATCTATGGCTACACCTTC
TRBJ1-1 | - | - | TRBV30 | CAWSPLSISEAFF | TGTGCCTGGAGCCCGCTTTCGATCTCTGAAGCTTTCTTT
TRBJ1-2 | few | - | TRBV29-1 | CSVVRTESFYGYTF | TGCAGCGTTGTTAGGACGGAAAGTTTCTATGGCTACACCTTC
TRBJ2-5 | many | TRBD2 | TRBV11-2 | CASSLLAGGETQYF | TGTGCCAGCAGCTTACTGGCGGGAGGAGAGACCCAGTACTTC
TRBJ1-6 | - | - | TRBV15 | CATSRDEGAPLHF | TGTGCCACCAGCAGAGATGAAGGGGCACCCCTCCACTTT
TRBJ2-5 | many | TRBD1 | TRBV5-1 | CASSWDRPQETQYF | TGCGCCAGCAGCTGGGACAGACCTCAAGAGACCCAGTACTTC
TRBJ2-1 | many | TRBD1 | TRBV7-2 | CASSSGQGANEQFF | TGTGCCAGCAGCTCGGGACAGGGGGCGAATGAGCAGTTCTTC
TRBJ2-5 | few | TRBD1 | TRBV7-2 | CASSRLNSQGAGETQYF | TGTGCCAGCAGCCGCCTTAACTCACAGGGGGCAGGAGAGACCCAGTACTTC
TRBJ1-1 | - | - | TRBV4-1 | CASSQDWTSEAFF | TGCGCCAGCAGCCAAGATTGGACTTCCGAAGCTTTCTTT
TRBJ1-6 | - | - | TRBV27 | CASTGPTRDSPLHF | TGTGCCAGCACTGGACCGACTCGAGATTCACCCCTCCACTTT
TRBJ2-3 | - | TRBD1 | TRBV20-1 | CSARDTGGRDTQYF | TGCAGTGCTAGAGATACAGGGGGCCGGGATACGCAGTATTTT
TRBJ2-5 | few | TRBD2 | TRBV5-1 | CASRFTQRGDQETQYF | TGCGCCAGCAGATTCACCCAGCGGGGAGATCAAGAGACCCAGTACTTC
TRBJ1-2 | - | - | TRBV20-1 | CSASTGNNYGYTF | TGCAGTGCGAGTACAGGGAATAACTATGGCTACACCTTC
TRBJ2-3 | - | - | TRBV5-1 | CASSLDFGGSTDTQYF | TGCGCCAGCAGCTTGGACTTCGGCGGAAGCACAGATACGCAGTATTTT
TRBJ1-5 | many | - | TRBV28 | CASNTGLGYSNQPQHF | TGTGCCAGCAATACAGGGTTGGGATATAGCAATCAGCCCCAGCATTTT
TRBJ2-6 | many | - | TRBV20-1 | CSAREGSGANVLTF | TGCAGTGCTAGGGAAGGCTCTGGGGCCAACGTCCTGACTTTC
TRBJ2-7 | - | - | TRBV20-1 | CSARVGGDTKQYF | TGCAGTGCTAGGGTCGGGGGCGACACCAAGCAGTACTTC
TRBJ2-3 | - | TRBD2 | TRBV18 | CASSPQGLAGTDTQYF | TGTGCCAGCTCACCCCAAGGACTAGCGGGTACAGATACGCAGTATTTT
TRBJ1-4 | - | - | TRBV19 | CASSIRHGLKTEKLFF | TGTGCCAGTAGTATACGACACGGGCTTAAAACCGAAAAACTGTTTTTT
TRBJ2-5 | - | TRBD2 | TRBV20-1 | CSAMLAGGVKTQYF | TGCAGTGCTATGCTAGCCGGGGGGGTTAAGACCCAGTACTTC
TRBJ2-2 | few | - | TRBV20-1 | CSARGSGHTGELFF | TGCAGTGCTAGAGGGTCAGGCCACACCGGGGAGCTGTTTTTT
TRBJ2-7 | - | - | TRBV6-2/TRBV6-3 | CASSTPRDNPYDQYF | TGTGCCAGCAGCACTCCCCGGGACAATCCCTATGACCAGTACTTC
TRBJ2-7 | few | TRBD1 | TRBV10-1 | CASSEDRDNEQYF | TGCGCCAGCAGTGAAGACAGGGATAACGAGCAGTACTTC
TRBJ1-2 | few | - | TRBV29-1 | CSVGEGYYGYTF | TGCAGCGTTGGAGAGGGATACTATGGCTACACCTTC
TRBJ1-3 | few | - | TRBV7-2 | CASSYSKGPGNTIYF | TGTGCCAGCAGCTACAGCAAAGGTCCTGGAAACACCATATATTTT
TRBJ2-7 | few | TRBD2 | TRBV7-2 | CASSLRLAGVEQYF | TGTGCCAGCAGCTTAAGACTAGCGGGGGTCGAGCAGTACTTC
TRBJ1-1 | few | TRBD1 | TRBV2 | CASRGSQGSITEAFF | TGTGCCAGCAGGGGATCACAGGGGTCGATCACTGAAGCTTTCTTT
TRBJ2-7 | many | TRBD2 | TRBV7-2 | CASSRLAGFYEQYF | TGTGCCAGCAGCAGACTAGCGGGGTTCTACGAGCAGTACTTC
TRBJ1-2 | - | - | TRBV18 | CVSSPRTDANYGYTF | TGTGTCAGCTCACCACGGACGGACGCTAACTATGGCTACACCTTC
TRBJ1-2 | few | - | TRBV27 | CASSFQGDLGYTF | TGTGCCAGCAGTTTCCAGGGAGATTTGGGCTACACCTTC
TRBJ1-1 | few | - | TRBV7-9 | CASSATRAMNTEAFF | TGTGCCAGCAGCGCGACACGGGCCATGAACACTGAAGCTTTCTTT
TRBJ2-1 | - | TRBD2 | TRBV10-3 | CATRTGTSSLNEQFF | TGTGCCACCCGTACCGGGACTAGTAGTTTGAATGAGCAGTTCTTC
TRBJ1-1 | many | TRBD1 | TRBV11-1 | CASSPPPRDRGNIEAFF | TGTGCCAGCAGCCCCCCACCCCGGGACAGGGGCAACATTGAAGCTTTCTTT
TRBJ2-1 | few | - | TRBV6-1 | CASSGVSRSSYNEQFF | TGTGCCAGCAGTGGAGTTTCTAGGAGCTCCTACAATGAGCAGTTCTTC
TRBJ2-1 | few | - | TRBV2 | CASKTDTNGEQFF | TGTGCCAGCAAAACGGACACGAACGGTGAGCAGTTCTTC
TRBJ2-7 | - | TRBD2 | TRBV14 | CASSQALVAGSSYEQYF | TGTGCCAGCAGCCAAGCCCTCGTAGCGGGCAGCTCCTACGAGCAGTACTTC
TRBJ2-1 | few | TRBD2 | TRBV11-2 | CASSLEFGTSGGAGNEQFF | TGTGCCAGCAGCTTAGAGTTCGGGACTAGCGGGGGGGCTGGCAATGAGCAGTTCTTC
TRBJ2-5 | few | - | TRBV7-2 | CASSLHGTSGETQYF | TGTGCCAGCAGTCTGCACGGGACCAGCGGAGAGACCCAGTACTTC
TRBJ2-1 | - | TRBD2 | TRBV5-1 | CASTGEGVTSEQFF | TGCGCCAGCACCGGGGAGGGAGTGACAAGTGAGCAGTTCTTC